The entry below gives a single T cell receptor beta chain sequence along with its context. Germline CDR1 GTSNPN, CDR2 SVGIG (reference sequence). With 0 bases removed from V and 2 bases from J, the gap between germline ends came to 11 bases. This CDR3 is built from 14 residues. Treatment: oral pan-JAK inhibitor, 5-10 mg twice daily. The source of the sample is a study of CD8+ T cells in alopecia areata. Isolated RNA was reverse transcribed into cDNA used as the sequencing template. Assay: immunoSEQ multiplex PCR; the TCRdb copy retains only in-frame clones and omits some. Seen here are around 120,000 clones, 53% observed once, and the top ten hold roughly 0.45%.

This chain links TRBV30 with TRBJ2-7; possible D gene TRBD2, 6 bases. The source is a human donor with alopecia areata. The specimen comprised CD4+ T cells sorted from blood, sampled at week 4, from a patient treated with tofacitinib. The DNA of the CDR3 is TGTGCCTGGAGTGTCTGGGACTCTACCTACGAGCAGTACTTC. Its translation is CAWSVWDSTYEQYF. Combining the CDR3 with reference TRBV30 and TRBJ2-7 gives the whole variable domain SQTIHQWPATLVQPVGSPLSLECTVEGTSNPNLYWYRQAAGRGLQLLFYSVGIGQISSEVPQNLSASRPQDRQFILSSKKLLLSDSGFYLCAWSVWDSTYEQYFGPGTRLTVT.